Detailed here is one T cell receptor beta chain. The record originates from a study of blood T cell repertoires in COVID-19. Study in general: Sites across the United States, Italy and Spain contributed samples from acute and convalescent COVID-19. PBMCs, B-cell-depleted T cells, or T cells were the source of the cDNA or gDNA that made up the material.

Some clones are missing from TCRdb's copy, which holds only in-frame ones; the method was immunoSEQ multiplex PCR. The table lists about 100,000 clones, approximately 81% of them singletons, with about 13% in the top ten. Sequenced input: peripheral blood. This clonotype was obtained from a human donor in a cohort sampled during active COVID-19.

CDR3: CASSAEGTGEAFF. The CDR3 DNA reads TGTGCCAGCAGCGCCGAGGGGACAGGTGAAGCTTTCTTT. J is TRBJ1-1 and V is TRBV5-6; TRBD1 aligns across 8 bases. The trim removed 4 bases at V and 7 bases at J, leaving 6 bases unmatched. The CDR3 has 13 residues. The germline gives CDR1 SGHDT, CDR2 YYEEEE.